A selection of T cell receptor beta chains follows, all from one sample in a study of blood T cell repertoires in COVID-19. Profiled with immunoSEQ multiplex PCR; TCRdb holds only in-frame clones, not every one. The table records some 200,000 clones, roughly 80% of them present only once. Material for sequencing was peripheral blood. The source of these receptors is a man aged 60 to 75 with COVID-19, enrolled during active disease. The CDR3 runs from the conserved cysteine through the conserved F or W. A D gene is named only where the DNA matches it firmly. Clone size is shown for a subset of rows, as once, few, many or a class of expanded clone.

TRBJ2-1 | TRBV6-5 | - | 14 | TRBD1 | CASRTDRSANEQFF | TGTGCCAGCAGGACGGACAGGTCGGCGAATGAGCAGTTCTTC
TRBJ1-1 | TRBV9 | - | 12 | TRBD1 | CASSRGTAEAFF | TGTGCCAGCAGCCGCGGGACAGCTGAAGCTTTCTTT
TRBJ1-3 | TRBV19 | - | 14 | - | CASRLTVSGNTIYF | TGTGCCAGTAGGCTAACAGTCTCTGGAAACACCATATATTTT
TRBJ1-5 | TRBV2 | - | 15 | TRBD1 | CASSRDRGINQPQHF | TGTGCCAGCAGCCGGGACAGGGGTATTAATCAGCCCCAGCATTTT
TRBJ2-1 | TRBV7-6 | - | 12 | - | CASSSNYNEQFF | TGTGCCAGCAGTTCCAACTACAATGAGCAGTTCTTC
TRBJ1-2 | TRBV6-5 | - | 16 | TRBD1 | CASSYFPGQGPYGYTF | TGTGCCAGCAGTTACTTCCCGGGACAGGGGCCCTATGGCTACACCTTC
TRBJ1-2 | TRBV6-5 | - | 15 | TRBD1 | CASRLARQGRDGYTF | TGTGCCAGCAGGCTCGCAAGACAGGGCCGGGATGGCTACACCTTC
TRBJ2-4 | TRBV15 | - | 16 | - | CATSRDVASAVNIQYF | TGTGCCACCAGCAGAGATGTAGCATCCGCGGTAAACATTCAGTACTTC
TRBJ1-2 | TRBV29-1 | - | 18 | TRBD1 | CSVEDTSDRGRRNYGYTF | TGCAGCGTTGAAGATACTTCGGACAGGGGGCGCCGAAACTATGGCTACACCTTC
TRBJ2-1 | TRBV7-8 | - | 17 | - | CASSLGTIAGTYNEQFF | TGTGCCAGCAGCTTAGGGACAATCGCGGGGACCTACAATGAGCAGTTCTTC
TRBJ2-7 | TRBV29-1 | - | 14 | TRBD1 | CSVVETGSPYEQYF | TGCAGCGTCGTCGAGACAGGGTCCCCCTACGAGCAGTACTTC
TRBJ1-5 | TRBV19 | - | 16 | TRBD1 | CASSPVYRGGNQPQHF | TGTGCCAGTAGTCCGGTCTACAGGGGGGGCAATCAGCCCCAGCATTTT
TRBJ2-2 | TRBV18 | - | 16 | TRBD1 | CASSTDRATNTGELFF | TGTGCCAGCTCTACGGACAGGGCCACGAACACCGGGGAGCTGTTTTTT
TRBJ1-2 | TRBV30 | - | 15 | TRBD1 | CAWSPRDRDIYGYTF | TGTGCCTGGAGTCCCCGGGACAGGGATATCTATGGCTACACCTTC
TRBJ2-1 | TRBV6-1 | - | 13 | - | CASSDGPWDEQFF | TGTGCCAGCAGTGATGGGCCGTGGGATGAGCAGTTCTTC
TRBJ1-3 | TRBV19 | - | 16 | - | CASSPLLGASGNTIYF | TGTGCCAGTAGTCCTTTACTGGGGGCCTCTGGAAACACCATATATTTT
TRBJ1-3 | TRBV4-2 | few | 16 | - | CASSQVETNSGNTIYF | TGTGCCAGCAGCCAAGTTGAGACAAACTCTGGAAACACCATATATTTT
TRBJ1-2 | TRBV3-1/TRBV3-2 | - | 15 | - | CASSQADRANYGYTF | TGTGCCAGCAGCCAAGCCGACAGAGCTAACTATGGCTACACCTTC
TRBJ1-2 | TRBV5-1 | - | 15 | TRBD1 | CASSLAGTGGEGYTF | TGCGCCAGCAGCTTGGCCGGCACAGGGGGCGAAGGCTACACCTTC
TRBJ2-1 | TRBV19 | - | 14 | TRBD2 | CASATSGTNNEQFF | TGTGCCAGCGCTACTAGCGGGACAAACAATGAGCAGTTCTTC
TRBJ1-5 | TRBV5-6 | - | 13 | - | CASSFQGLKPQHF | TGTGCCAGCAGCTTTCAGGGACTAAAGCCCCAGCATTTT
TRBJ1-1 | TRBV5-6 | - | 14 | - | CASSFGQMNTEAFF | TGTGCCAGCAGTTTCGGACAGATGAACACTGAAGCTTTCTTT
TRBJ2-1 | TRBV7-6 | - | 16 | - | CASSLGGGTTYNEQFF | TGTGCCAGCAGCTTAGGGGGCGGGACCACTTACAATGAGCAGTTCTTC
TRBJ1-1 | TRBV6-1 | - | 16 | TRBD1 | CASSGWQGAGKAEAFF | TGTGCCAGCAGTGGATGGCAGGGGGCGGGTAAGGCTGAAGCTTTCTTT
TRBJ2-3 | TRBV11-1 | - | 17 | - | CASSLARPGTSTDTQYF | TGTGCCAGCAGCTTAGCCCGCCCGGGTACAAGCACAGATACGCAGTATTTT
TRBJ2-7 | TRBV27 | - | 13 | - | CASSLLPGDEQYF | TGTGCCAGCAGTTTATTACCAGGGGACGAGCAGTACTTC
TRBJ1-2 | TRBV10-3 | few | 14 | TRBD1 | CAISSGTGGDGYTF | TGTGCCATCAGCTCCGGGACAGGGGGCGATGGCTACACCTTC
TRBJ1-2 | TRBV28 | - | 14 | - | CASSSSGQVYGYTF | TGTGCCAGCAGTTCCTCCGGTCAGGTCTATGGCTACACCTTC
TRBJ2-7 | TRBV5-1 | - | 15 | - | CASSPAAFVVGEQYF | TGCGCCAGCAGCCCAGCGGCTTTTGTAGTCGGCGAGCAGTACTTC
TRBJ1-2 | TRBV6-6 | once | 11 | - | CASHELYGYTF | TGTGCCAGCCACGAACTTTATGGCTACACCTTC
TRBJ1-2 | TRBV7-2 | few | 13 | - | CASSTSGGLSYTF | TGTGCCAGCAGCACCTCTGGGGGGTTAAGCTACACCTTC
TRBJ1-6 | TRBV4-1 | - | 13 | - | CASKEVDNSPLHF | TGCGCCAGCAAGGAGGTCGATAATTCACCCCTCCACTTT
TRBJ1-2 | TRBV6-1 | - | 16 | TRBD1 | CASSGTGSPTNYGYTF | TGTGCCAGCAGTGGGACAGGGAGCCCAACTAACTATGGCTACACCTTC
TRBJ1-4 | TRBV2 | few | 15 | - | CASKTLTGVNEKLFF | TGTGCCAGCAAAACGTTGACCGGGGTAAATGAAAAACTGTTTTTT
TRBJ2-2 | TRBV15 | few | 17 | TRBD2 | CATSRDRGGRGTGELFF | TGTGCCACCAGCAGAGATCGCGGGGGGCGAGGCACCGGGGAGCTGTTTTTT